The next 10 T cell receptor beta chains were all read from a single sample in a study of blood T cells in healthy people across ages. The use of a sample-barcoded 5' primer and a J-beta primer mix characterized a second PCR of about 6 to 11 cycles. TCRdb recomputed calls from the 5' RACE reads with MiXCR, one row per CDR3 protein. This sample has approximately 1,000,000 distinct CDR3 sequences, with 40% to 55% found just once. Sequenced: blood. The receptors were gathered from an older woman in good health.

The chain links TRBV6-4 to TRBJ2-2, with D possibly called TRBD1 or TRBD2 (5 bases each). CDR1 and CDR2 (germline): MRHNA, SNTAGT. This CDR3 contains 14 residues. V was pared by 6 bases and J by 3 bases, with 11 bases between. The CDR3 here is CASSRDGYTGELFF. The CDR3 DNA reads as TGTGCCAGCAGCAGGGACGGCTACACCGGGGAGCTGTTTTTT.

V is TRBV29-1 and J is TRBJ1-1, with D perhaps TRBD1 (5 bases). Germline values: CDR1 SQVTM, CDR2 ANQGSEA. CDR3 length: 13 amino acids. V was trimmed by 7 bases and J by 3 bases, leaving 15 bases between them. CDR3 bases: TGCAGCGGTTCGTCGTGGGGGGACACTGAAGCTTTCTTT. Translation: CSGSSWGDTEAFF.

V and J are TRBV29-1 and TRBJ2-5; D gene uncertain. Trimming left V 5 bases short and J 11 bases short, with 15 bases between. The CDR3 covers 11 residues. The germline V gene encodes CDR1 SQVTM and CDR2 ANQGSEA. This chain's CDR3 is CSVRVVCVQYF. The CDR3 DNA sequence: TGCAGCGTTCGGGTGGTTTGCGTGCAGTACTTC.

The chain links TRBV5-1 to TRBJ2-7; 9 nucleotides match TRBD2. Germline-derived CDR1 and CDR2 are SGHRS and YFSETQ. The ends lost 2 bases at V and 3 bases at J; junction bases unmatched: 12. The CDR3 length is 17 residues. CDR3 nucleotides: TGCGCCAGCAGCTTAATAGCGGGAGAACGGATAGTCTACGAGCAGTACTTC. Protein: CASSLIAGERIVYEQYF. The full variable domain, completed using reference TRBV5-1 and TRBJ2-7, is KAGVTQTPRYLIKTRGQQVTLSCSPISGHRSVSWYQQTPGQGLQFLFEYFSETQRNKGNFPGRFSGRQFSNSRSEMNVSTLELGDSALYLCASSLIAGERIVYEQYFGPGTRLTVT.

This chain links TRBV29-1 with TRBJ2-3; D unclear. The ends were cut back, 4 bases at V and 0 bases at J, with 11 bases in the middle. CDR1 is SQVTM and CDR2 is ANQGSEA in the germline V gene. This CDR3 has 14 amino acids. CDR3 nucleotides: TGCAGCGTTGCCGGGTTTTATAGCACAGATACGCAGTATTTT. This codes for CSVAGFYSTDTQYF.

This clonotype has a handful of counts. This chain uses TRBV12-3 or TRBV12-4 with TRBJ2-1; D is undetermined. The end of the DNA aligns better with TRBJ2-7, so the J call may be wrong. The CDR3 extends over 14 amino acids. The CDR3: CASTLARSYNEQYF. The CDR3 region has the DNA TGTGCCAGCACACTGGCTCGCTCCTACAATGAGCAGTACTTC.

The rearrangement joins TRBV5-6 to TRBJ2-4; TRBD2 is a possible D gene (6 bases). The J call may be incorrect, as the DNA end agrees better with TRBJ2-7. This CDR3 is built from 12 residues. Germline values: CDR1 SGHDT, CDR2 YYEEEE. For the CDR3, the DNA is TGTGCCAGCAGCATGGGAGGAGGCGAGCAGTACTTC. Translation: CASSMGGGEQYF.

The V call is TRBV20-1, the J call TRBJ2-5; the match to TRBD2 covers 8 bases. Trimming cost V 8 bases and J 0 bases; bases outside gene matches: 11. Germline CDR1 reads DFQATT; CDR2 reads SNEGSKA (reference sequence). The CDR3 length is 15 residues. For the CDR3, the DNA is TGCAGTACTCACCCCCCTAGCGGGCACCAAGAGACCCAGTACTTC. Its translation is CSTHPPSGHQETQYF.

This clonotype was seen more than once but under ten times. The chain is built from TRBV7-3 and TRBJ2-5, with D perhaps TRBD1 or TRBD2 (5 bases each). Germline V lookup: CDR1 SGHTA, CDR2 FQGTGA. This CDR3 is 14 amino acids long. V gave up 0 bases and J gave up 5 bases, with 10 bases separating them. DNA of the CDR3: TGTGCCAGCAGCTTAACGGGACCTCGGGAGACCCAGTACTTC. This translates into CASSLTGPRETQYF.

This clonotype has only a few counts. J is TRBJ2-6 and V is TRBV2; D tentatively fits TRBD1 or TRBD2 (5 bases each). The germline V gene has CDR1 SNHLY and CDR2 FYNNEI. The ends were cut back, 4 bases at V and 1 base at J, with 8 bases in the middle. CDR3 length: 15 residues. Written as DNA, the CDR3 is TGTGCCAGCAGTGGGGACCAGTCTGGGGCCAACGTCCTGACTTTC. Its translation: CASSGDQSGANVLTF.